What follows are 24 T cell receptor beta chains derived from one specimen sequenced in a study of T cell repertoires in cytomegalovirus infection. No cognate antigen is known for these TCRs. TCRdb reanalysed the reads using MiXCR and keeps one entry per CDR3 protein. The data show roughly 170,000 distinct CDR3 sequences, less than 25% seen once. This specimen was CD8+ T cells from cultured PBMCs, taken from culture after CMV antigen stimulation. These receptors all stem from a human donor in good health (CMV status not recorded). Some clones in this sample may be carry-over from other donors' samples.

This clonotype was seen only a few times. The chain couples TRBV19 to TRBJ2-5, with D uncertain. Germline values: CDR1 LNHDA, CDR2 SQIVND (reference sequence). The V end lost 4 bases, the J end lost 2 bases, and 11 bases lay between the germline ends. The CDR3 runs 14 residues. The DNA for the CDR3 is TGTGCCAGTAGTACAGGTGGCCCACAAGAGACCCAGTACTTC. Its protein product is CASSTGGPQETQYF.

This clonotype showed up just a few times. The V and J genes are TRBV2 and TRBJ2-3; TRBD2 agrees at 9 bases. The length of the CDR3 is 15 residues. Germline V lookup: CDR1 SNHLY, CDR2 FYNNEI. V lost 3 bases, J lost 2 bases, and 3 bases stayed unmatched. The CDR3 nucleotides read TGTGCCAGCAGTGAGACTAGCGGTGCCACAGATACGCAGTATTTT. Translating it yields CASSETSGATDTQYF.

The J gene is TRBJ2-3, the V gene TRBV7-2, with TRBD2 matching 8 bases. The CDR3 contains 15 residues. Germline-derived CDR1 and CDR2 are SGHTA and FQGNSA. V gave up 5 bases and J gave up 0 bases; unmatched junction bases: 4. The CDR3 nucleotides are TGTGCCAGCAGCGGGATAGCGGGGAGCACAGATACGCAGTATTTT. As protein: CASSGIAGSTDTQYF.

This clonotype was observed a handful of times. The junction differs from germline at one of its ends, possibly a read error. V is TRBV12-3 or TRBV12-4 and J is TRBJ2-7; D may be TRBD2 (6 bases). There are 14 residues in the CDR3. CDR3 loop: CASSLASAAYEQYF. The CDR3 DNA reads as TGTGCCAGCAGCTTAGCTAGCGCGGCCTACGAGCAGTACTTC.

This chain joins TRBV27 and TRBJ2-1; 8 bases agree with TRBD2. The V gene's germline CDR1 is MNHEY and CDR2 SMNVEV (reference sequence). J gave up 10 bases and V 1 base, and 9 bases lay outside the gene matches. The CDR3 length is 15 residues. Here the CDR3 DNA reads TGTGCCAGCAGTTTATACCAGCGGGGGCCCGGCGAGCAGTTCTTC. Translation gives CASSLYQRGPGEQFF.

This clonotype has a handful of counts. The V and J genes are TRBV19 and TRBJ2-2; D call uncertain. The CDR3 sequence is 10 residues long. Trimming left V 3 bases short and J 15 bases short, with 8 bases between. The germline CDR1 and CDR2 sequences are LNHDA and SQIVND (reference sequence). CDR3 coding DNA: TGTGCCAGTAGTATCGGCGTATTGTTTTTT. This codes for CASSIGVLFF. The full variable domain, rest sourced from reference TRBV19 and TRBJ2-2, is DGGITQSPKYLFRKEGQNVTLSCEQNLNHDAMYWYRQDPGQGLRLIYYSQIVNDFQKGDIAEGYSVSREKKESFPLTVTSAQKNPTAFYLCASSIGVLFFGEGSRLTVL.

V usage is TRBV11-3 and J usage is TRBJ2-1, with D maybe TRBD2 (5 bases). This CDR3 comprises 15 residues. V lost 1 base and J lost 6, with 13 bases in between. Germline CDR1 SGHNT, CDR2 YENEEA. CDR3: CASSLATRDPNEQFF. As DNA, the CDR3 is TGTGCCAGCAGCTTAGCTACGAGGGATCCCAATGAGCAGTTCTTC.

This clonotype was observed a handful of times. The CDR3 bases are TGTGCCAGCAGCTTAGACAGGGGGACTGAAGCTTTCTTT. It codes for CASSLDRGTEAFF. The J gene is TRBJ1-1, the V gene TRBV11-2, with TRBD1 identical over 7 bases. V lost 0 bases and J lost 5; bases outside the gene matches: 0. This CDR3 has 13 amino acids. Germline lookup yields CDR1 SGHAT and CDR2 FQNNGV. Based on the CDR3 plus reference TRBV11-2 and TRBJ1-1, the full variable domain is EAGVAQSPRYKIIEKRQSVAFWCNPISGHATLYWYQQILGQGPKLLIQFQNNGVVDDSQLPKDRFSAERLKGVDSTLKIQPAKLEDSAVYLCASSLDRGTEAFFGQGTRLTVV.

The V gene is TRBV7-8, the J gene TRBJ2-7; 7 bases match TRBD1. V was clipped by 2 bases and J by 4 bases; unmatched bases: 5. The CDR3 extends over 14 amino acids. Germline-derived CDR1 and CDR2 are SGHVS and FQNEAQ. CDR3 nucleotides: TGTGCCAGCAGCTTAAGACAGGGCTTATACGAGCAGTACTTC. Translated, it gives CASSLRQGLYEQYF.

The chain couples TRBV7-3 to TRBJ2-1; 10 bases line up with TRBD2. Germline V gene data show CDR1 as SGHTA and CDR2 as FQGTGA. There are 16 residues in the CDR3. V lost 1 base and J lost 7; bases outside the gene matches: 7. CDR3 sequence (DNA): TGTGCCAGCAGCTTAAAAAAAGCGGGGGGGCTTAATGAGCAGTTCTTC. As protein: CASSLKKAGGLNEQFF.

The chain combines TRBV7-6 with TRBJ1-1, with 7 bases aligning to TRBD1. J lost 3 bases, V lost 5 bases, and 9 bases had no gene match. CDR1 and CDR2 from the germline V gene are SGHVS and FNYEAQ. The CDR3 has 15 amino acids. CDR3 bases: TGTGCCAGCAGCGATCGAGGGGGCTATGACACTGAAGCTTTCTTT. It yields the protein CASSDRGGYDTEAFF. The variable domain in full, with the rest retrieved from reference TRBV7-6 and TRBJ1-1, is GAGVSQSPRYKVTKRGQDVALRCDPISGHVSLYWYRQALGQGPEFLTYFNYEAQQDKSGLPNDRFSAERPEGSISTLTIQRTEQRDSAMYRCASSDRGGYDTEAFFGQGTRLTVV.

This chain uses TRBV2 with TRBJ1-6, with D maybe TRBD1 (5 bases). Germline CDR1 SNHLY, CDR2 FYNNEI. V lost 3 bases and J 4 bases, leaving 7 bases between the germline ends. This CDR3 is 14 amino acids long. CDR3 region: CASSDDRYNSPLHF. CDR3 DNA sequence: TGTGCCAGCAGTGATGACAGATATAATTCACCCCTCCACTTT.

As to this clonotype: One junction end disagrees with the germline gene, perhaps due to a read error. J is TRBJ2-5 and V is TRBV11-2; D is tentatively TRBD1 or TRBD2 (5 bases each). The CDR3 consists of 16 residues. Germline CDR1 and CDR2: SGHAT and FQNNGV. Here the CDR3 reads CASTLWSGPAQETQYF. The CDR3 bases are TGTGCCAGCACCTTATGGTCGGGACCCGCCCAAGAGACCCAGTACTTC.

The chain has TRBV19 and TRBJ2-7; TRBD2 is a possible D gene (5 bases). Trimming removed 1 base at V and 0 bases at J, with 7 bases between. Germline V gene lookup returns CDR1 LNHDA and CDR2 SQIVND (reference sequence). CDR3 length equals 14 residues. The CDR3 loop is CASSIAGNSYEQYF. The CDR3 region has the DNA TGTGCCAGTAGTATAGCCGGGAACTCCTACGAGCAGTACTTC.

The chain employs TRBV12-3 or TRBV12-4 and TRBJ2-1; 9 bases agree with TRBD1. The CDR3 consists of 15 residues. Trimming cost V 5 bases and J 4 bases; bases outside gene matches: 6. CDR3 coding DNA: TGTGCCAGCAGTCGCCGGGACAGGGTTTACAATGAGCAGTTCTTC. Translated, it gives CASSRRDRVYNEQFF.

This chain links TRBV15 with TRBJ2-7; 9 nucleotides match TRBD1. The CDR3 has 13 amino acids. Germline V gives CDR1 LNHNV, CDR2 YYDKDF (reference sequence). With V trimmed by 5 bases and J by 4 bases, 3 bases remained unmatched. This CDR3 reads CATSSDRGYEQYF. Here the CDR3 DNA reads TGTGCCACCAGCTCGGACAGGGGTTACGAGCAGTACTTC.

J is TRBJ2-7 and V is TRBV7-8; 13 bases are shared with TRBD2. Germline V gene data show CDR1 as SGHVS and CDR2 as FQNEAQ. V was pared by 4 bases and J by 5 bases, with 8 bases of the junction left unmatched. This CDR3 has 16 residues. DNA for the CDR3: TGTGCCAGCAGCTCTACTACTAGCGGGGGGGCCCACGAGCAGTACTTC. Translation: CASSSTTSGGAHEQYF.

This clonotype was counted only a few times. The V gene is TRBV6-8, the J gene TRBJ1-5; D is ambiguous. This CDR3 is 14 amino acids long. The germline V and J ends were trimmed by 7 bases and 5 bases, with 15 bases remaining between them. Germline loops: CDR1 MNHGY, CDR2 SAAAGT. The CDR3 protein is CASMEGRTHQPQHF. As DNA, the CDR3 is TGTGCCAGCATGGAAGGGCGGACCCATCAGCCCCAGCATTTT.

The V gene is TRBV7-2, the J gene TRBJ1-1; unclear D gene. Germline V gene data show CDR1 as SGHTA and CDR2 as FQGNSA. V was shortened by 6 bases and J by 3 bases, with 14 bases between the two germline ends. This CDR3 has 14 residues. In DNA form, the CDR3 reads TGTGCCAGCAGTCATCCTCCGGGCTACACTGAAGCTTTCTTT. This sequence encodes CASSHPPGYTEAFF.

This chain links TRBV24-1 with TRBJ2-6, with 8 nucleotides matching TRBD1. In germline, CDR1 is KGHDR, CDR2 SFDVKD. V shed 5 bases, J shed 8 bases, and the junction held 4 bases outside the gene matches. The CDR3 runs to 14 residues. The CDR3 bases are TGTGCCACCAGTGGGCGACAGGGGCCCAACGTCCTGACTTTC. It is translated as CATSGRQGPNVLTF.

This clonotype was recorded once. The rearrangement joins TRBV6-2 or TRBV6-3 to TRBJ1-1; the match to TRBD1 covers 7 bases. V lost 2 bases to trimming and J lost 1 base; unmatched junction nucleotides: 4. The CDR3 runs to 15 residues. Germline V CDR1 and CDR2: MNHEY, SVGEGT. CDR3 protein: CASSYKTGRNTEAFF. In DNA, the CDR3 is TGTGCCAGCAGTTACAAGACAGGGAGGAACACTGAAGCTTTCTTT.

The chain has TRBV7-9 and TRBJ1-1, with a tentative D call TRBD1 (6 bases). This CDR3 is 16 amino acids long. Trimming cost V 5 bases and J 11 bases, with 27 bases left between them. CDR1 SEHNR and CDR2 FQNEAQ come from the germline V gene (reference sequence). CDR3 sequence reads: CASSPEQGTMVERAFF. DNA for the CDR3: TGTGCCAGCAGCCCTGAACAGGGTACGATGGTTGAAAGGGCTTTCTTT.

The table lists this clonotype with a few counts. V and J are TRBV7-8 and TRBJ2-1, with 9 bases that match TRBD2. Trimming at V came to 5 bases and at J to 4 bases, leaving 3 bases not matched to a gene. CDR3 length equals 14 residues. CDR1 is SGHVS, CDR2 FQNEAQ, per germline. The CDR3 sequence: CASSQRGAYNEQFF. DNA of the CDR3: TGTGCCAGCAGCCAGCGGGGGGCTTACAATGAGCAGTTCTTC.

The chain combines TRBV5-4 with TRBJ2-7, with D perhaps TRBD1 (7 bases). Per the germline V gene, CDR1 is SGHNT and CDR2 is YYREEE (reference sequence). Trimming cost V 2 bases and J 6 bases, with 9 bases left between them. The CDR3 runs to 12 residues. CDR3 nucleotides: TGTGCCAGCAGCTTTCAGGGGGGCGAGCAGTACTTC. Protein sequence: CASSFQGGEQYF.